The present entry profiles one TCR beta chain with its context. There is no known antigen for this receptor. The sample holds no much larger clone one base away, and base qualities are not on file. The method was the immunoSEQ multiplex PCR assay. TCR beta CDR3 sequencing was performed on DNA from the cultured, isolated CD4+ T cells. Under the source paper's analysis protocol: Non-productive TCR sequences were removed and reads were trimmed to the CDR3 region, keeping CDR3s of at least 7 amino acids. The MANAFEST web app was used to pick out antigen-specific clonotypes by comparing their expansion in peptide wells with that in reference cultures. To be called positive, a clone needed expansion at FDR<0.05 compared with the reference and with all other wells, an odds ratio greater than 5, and a frequency greater than 0.1% in two replicate wells. A clonotype was defined as cross-reactive if the clonotype was significantly expanded both in SARS-CoV-2 spike wells and in at least one common cold coronavirus spike condition. CDR3 similarity was assessed by Levenshtein distance with the stringdist R package, and unrooted trees were built with ape in R 3.6.1. TCRdb took over this immuneACCESS table, retaining in-frame rearrangements with V and J assigned. Such tables are incomplete; in checked studies, under half of the missing clones stem from an unresolved V gene, and the remainder is unexplained. That table is the source of V, J and clone size, and D and trimming were worked out from the DNA. Counted in this sample were 70,000 to 95,000 clones; around four fifths of them appeared once. The top ten constitute roughly 1.7% of the sample.

In the ViraFEST assay, PBMC were stimulated with viral peptide pools, and antigen-specific CD4+ T cell clonotypes were then identified by expansion using TCR sequencing. After around eleven days of culture, CD4+ T cells were isolated with the EasySep CD4+ T cell isolation kit. Negative nucleocapsid antibody results before and after vaccination confirmed that the healthy vaccine recipients had no prior SARS-CoV-2 infection. Each well held two million PBMC cultured in IMDM containing about 5.4% human AB serum, roughly 9.6 IU/ml IL-2 and gentamicin, along with about 10 ug/ml peptides. Half of the culture medium was replaced with fresh IL-2-containing medium on days 3 and 7. Unless otherwise noted, each peptide stimulation condition was cultured in triplicate wells. PBMC were separated from whole blood using Ficoll-Paque Plus gradient centrifugation and were then either cryopreserved at -140C or used fresh. The spike proteins of SARS-CoV-2 and of the common cold coronaviruses HCoV-NL63, HCoV-OC43 and HCoV-229E were spanned by overlapping peptide pools. The QIAamp micro DNA kit was used to extract genomic DNA from the cultured CD4+ T cells.

The data derive from a study of vaccination effects on CD4 cells after COVID-19 (dated 2022 in TCRdb). Concerning the study at large: Two doses of either the BNT162b2 or the mRNA-1273 mRNA SARS-CoV-2 vaccine were administered to participants. The full study included roughly 11 COVID-19 convalescent patients and several SARS-CoV-2-naive healthy vaccine recipients. In both COVID-19 convalescent patients and infection-naive vaccine recipients, the study compared SARS-CoV-2 spike-specific CD4+ TCR repertoires from before mRNA vaccination with those from after it. The Oncomine TCR Beta short-read assay on an Illumina iSeq 100 was used to sequence cultures from other donors in the study.

What the authors observed across the whole study: Only a small number of convalescent patients were included, and no early post-infection timepoints were available, which limited the study. Both infection-induced and vaccine-induced clones contracted markedly at late post-vaccination timepoints, which is consistent with waning T cell responses. Among healthy vaccine recipients, nearly all vaccine-induced clones were SARS-CoV-2 mono-reactive, and only 1 of 255 was cross-reactive with common cold coronaviruses.

The sequence derives from a human donor who received a COVID-19 vaccine. This specimen consisted of CD4+ T cells from PBMCs cultured with HCoV-229E spike peptides, obtained before COVID-19 vaccination. This sample's cell subset or site label indicates: HCoV-229E spike overlapping peptide pool stimulation.

Read as DNA, the sequence is TGTGCCAGTAGTCGAGGGGGGGTCGAGCAGTACGTC. Its translation reads: CASSRGGVEQYV. Rearrangement joined TRBV19 to TRBJ2-7; TRBD2 is perhaps the D gene, given 7 matching bases. Looking up the germline V gene (reference sequence) yields CDR1 LNHDA and CDR2 SQIVND. Between the V and J ends, shortened by 5 bases and 6 bases respectively, the junction contains 11 bases. The CDR3 goes from the cysteine to the valine over 12 residues. The entry retains the CDR3 DNA only, 36 bases that are in frame from base 1.